This TCR beta chain was recovered during a study of T cell repertoires in cytomegalovirus infection. The overall study: HLA-B-restricted CMV epitopes that are well studied were used alongside recently identified HLA-C-restricted ones. Public TCR beta signature analysis indicated the presence of both CMV infection and matching HLA type. Broader study findings: The study found HLA-C-restricted CMV-specific TCR beta clonotypes dominating the ex vivo response.

Using its own MiXCR run on the reads, TCRdb lists one record per CDR3 protein. Among approximately 1,000,000 distinct CDR3 sequences, roughly 30% were seen once, and the ten largest hold around 15%. Germline CDR1 MNHEY, CDR2 SMNVEV (reference sequence). V gave up 6 bases and J gave up 0 bases, with 9 bases separating them. The CDR3 length is 13 residues. To note about this clonotype: Its antigen is undetermined.

The sample in question was cultured CD8+ T cells from PBMCs, obtained from culture after CMV antigen stimulation. The V call is TRBV27, the J call TRBJ2-7; D gene unclear. This clonotype was obtained from a human donor in good health (CMV status not recorded). Some clones in this sample may be carry-over from other donors' samples. CDR3 protein: CASSVRASYEQYF. The CDR3 DNA sequence: TGTGCCAGCAGCGTACGGGCCTCCTACGAGCAGTACTTC.